The 31 T cell receptor beta chains below come from one sample, sequenced in a study of shared clonotypes between healthy human individuals. TCRdb's copy holds only in-frame clones and misses some; the assay was immunoSEQ multiplex PCR. Of 470,000 or so clones listed, approximately 81% are singletons. Sequencing used PBMCs. These receptors were collected from a woman aged 40 to 50 in good health. Some clones in this sample may be carry-over from other donors' samples.

The rearrangement links TRBV7-2 to TRBJ1-2, with TRBD1 matching 7 bases. This CDR3 region has 15 residues. The V segment lost 6 bases and the J segment 1 base; nucleotides outside the gene matches: 8. Germline assignment: CDR1 SGHTA and CDR2 FQGNSA. CDR3: CASSSTGQINYGYTF. In nucleotides, the CDR3 is TGTGCCAGCAGTTCAACGGGACAGATTAACTATGGCTACACCTTC.

The chain employs TRBV30 and TRBJ1-4, with 7 nucleotides matching TRBD1. The CDR3 loop spans 13 amino acids. Germline assignment: CDR1 GTSNPN and CDR2 SVGIG (reference sequence). V lost 4 bases, J lost 8 bases, and 7 bases stayed unmatched. This chain's CDR3 is CAWKGRGNEKLFF. DNA for the CDR3: TGTGCCTGGAAGGGCAGGGGGAACGAAAAACTGTTTTTT.

The chain employs TRBV10-3 and TRBJ1-2; no reliable D call. From germline, CDR1 is ENHRY and CDR2 SYGVKD. Trimming pared 4 bases from V and 6 bases from J, leaving 12 bases between. The CDR3 loop spans 13 amino acids. Here the CDR3 DNA reads TGTGCCATCAGTGCGACGGACGGACATGGCTACACCTTC. Residues: CAISATDGHGYTF.

Regarding this clone: A read error likely explains this, since a far larger clone differs by one base. The chain couples TRBV7-2 to TRBJ1-2; no reliable D call. Germline loops: CDR1 SGHTA, CDR2 FQGNSA. The ends were cut back, 2 bases at V and 4 bases at J, with 5 bases in the middle. This CDR3 has 12 amino acids. This chain's CDR3 is CASSLSCYGYTF. For the CDR3, the DNA is TGTGCCAGCAGCTTATCCTGCTATGGCTACACCTTC.

This chain links TRBV10-2 with TRBJ2-7; D call uncertain. V was cut by 0 bases and J by 0 bases, with 9 bases left in between. The CDR3 has 15 amino acids. Germline CDR1 WSHSY, CDR2 SAAADI. The CDR3 nucleotides are TGCGCCAGCAGTGAGTCCACTTCCAGCTCCTACGAGCAGTACTTC. Amino acids: CASSESTSSSYEQYF.

To note about this clone: A far larger clone is a single base away, which makes a read error likely. The chain has TRBV4-2 and TRBJ2-3, with D uncertain. CDR1 is LGHNA, CDR2 YNFKEQ, per germline. This CDR3 has 19 residues. The CDR3 reads CDSSQTRQVASFSTDTQYF. The CDR3 DNA follows: TGTGACAGCAGCCAAACCCGCCAGGTGGCGAGCTTTAGCACAGATACGCAGTATTTT.

Comments on this clone: Other DNA sequences of this sample code for an identical CDR3. The genes are TRBV7-3 and TRBJ2-3; the match to TRBD2 covers 15 bases. The CDR3 totals 16 residues. Germline CDR1 and CDR2: SGHTA and FQGTGA. V shed 5 bases and J 6 bases; nucleotides not matched to a gene: 6. CDR3 sequence: CASSGPGLAGGDTQYF. The CDR3 bases are TGTGCCAGCAGCGGACCAGGACTAGCGGGAGGGGATACGCAGTATTTT.

The J gene is TRBJ2-4, the V gene TRBV18; D gene unclear. The CDR3 runs 14 residues. V shed 2 bases and J shed 1 base, with 6 bases lying between them. Germline loops: CDR1 KGHSH, CDR2 LQKENI. The CDR3 DNA is TGTGCCAGCTCACCAAACACCGCCAAAAACATTCAGTACTTC. Translation: CASSPNTAKNIQYF.

This clone was counted between two and nine times. This may be a read error, as it is one base from a much larger clone. Other DNA sequences within the sample encode an identical CDR3. The chain couples TRBV28 to TRBJ2-2; the D gene is possibly TRBD2 (6 bases). Trimming shortened V by 4 bases and J by 1 base, and 16 bases separated the two germline ends. CDR1 MDHEN and CDR2 SYDVKM come from the germline V gene. This CDR3 is built from 17 residues. CDR3 sequence reads: CASSYPTGRMNTGELFF. CDR3 coding DNA: TGTGCCAGCAGTTATCCCACGGGGAGGATGAACACCGGGGAGCTGTTTTTT.

The chain recombines TRBV11-2 with TRBJ1-1; no clear D gene. The CDR3 covers 15 residues. V was shortened by 0 bases and J by 2 bases, with 10 bases between the two germline ends. Germline V gene lookup returns CDR1 SGHAT and CDR2 FQNNGV. Here the CDR3 DNA reads TGTGCCAGCAGCTTAGAAGTCGCCAGTAACACTGAAGCTTTCTTT. This sequence encodes CASSLEVASNTEAFF. Together with reference TRBV11-2 and TRBJ1-1, the CDR3 gives the full variable domain: EAGVAQSPRYKIIEKRQSVAFWCNPISGHATLYWYQQILGQGPKLLIQFQNNGVVDDSQLPKDRFSAERLKGVDSTLKIQPAKLEDSAVYLCASSLEVASNTEAFFGQGTRLTVV.

The V and J genes are TRBV10-1 and TRBJ2-3; 8 bases fit TRBD2. Unmatched junction bases numbered 1, after V lost 5 bases and J lost 6 bases. Germline-derived CDR1 and CDR2 are WNHNN and SYGVQD (reference sequence). The CDR3 loop spans 12 amino acids. CDR3 nucleotide sequence: TGCGCCAGCAGTTCGGGGGGGGATACGCAGTATTTT. It encodes CASSSGGDTQYF.

On this clone: It is likely a read error: a sequence one base away is far more abundant. The chain is built from TRBV11-2 and TRBJ2-2; no reliable D call. The V gene's germline CDR1 is SGHAT and CDR2 FQNNGV. The CDR3 contains 14 residues. This CDR3 is CASGLEPHTGELFF. The CDR3 nucleotides read TGTGCCAGCGGCTTAGAACCCCACACCGGGGAGCTGTTTTTT.

Concerning this clone itself: A far larger clone lies a single base away; this is likely a read error. This chain uses TRBV10-3 with TRBJ1-1, with D hard to call. CDR1 is ENHRY, CDR2 SYGVKD, per germline. Trimming shortened V by 0 bases and J by 6 bases, and 17 bases separated the two germline ends. The CDR3 is 16 residues long. Here the CDR3 reads CAISESRAIGSAEAFF. DNA for the CDR3: TGTGCCATCAGTGAGTCTCGGGCTATAGGTTCGGCTGAAGCTTTCTTT.

The chain has TRBV5-4 and TRBJ1-1, with D hard to call. With 2 bases removed from V and 1 base from J, the gap between germline ends came to 6 bases. CDR3 length: 13 amino acids. CDR1 and CDR2 from the germline V gene are SGHNT and YYREEE (reference sequence). The CDR3 bases are TGTGCCAGCAGCTTTGAGAGGAACACTGAAGCTTTCTTT. As protein: CASSFERNTEAFF.

A remark on this clone: This sequence is one base from a far larger clone and is likely a read error. Additional DNA sequences in this sample encode the identical CDR3. J is TRBJ1-1 and V is TRBV11-2; no reliable D call. Germline V CDR1 and CDR2: SGHAT, FQNNGV. The CDR3 consists of 13 residues. V was pared by 5 bases and J by 2 bases, with 9 bases between. The CDR3 DNA reads TGTGCCAGCAGCCCGCAACCTAACACTGAAGCTTTCTTT. Amino acid sequence: CASSPQPNTEAFF.

In the case of this clone: A far larger clone differs by one base, so this is likely a read error. V is TRBV30 and J is TRBJ1-1; 7 nucleotides match TRBD1. Germline V gives CDR1 GTSNPN, CDR2 SVGIG (reference sequence). V trimming: 3 bases; J trimming: 1 base; junction bases outside the gene matches: 5. This CDR3 has 14 amino acids. The CDR3 DNA reads TGTGCCTGGAGGGGCCGGGACAGGAACACTGAAGCTTTCTTT. Amino acid sequence: CAWRGRDRNTEAFF.

Concerning this clone itself: A much larger clone lies one base from this, so it may be a read error. The genes are TRBV6-5 and TRBJ2-3, with 11 bases identical to TRBD2. The CDR3 totals 15 residues. Germline CDR1 and CDR2: MNHEY and SVGAGI. V shed 2 bases, J shed 4 bases, and the junction held 2 bases outside the gene matches. CDR3 in DNA: TGTGCCAGCAGTTACACTAGCGGGAGCCCAGATACGCAGTATTTT. Amino acids: CASSYTSGSPDTQYF.

This clone has a handful of counts. The rearrangement uses TRBV10-3 and TRBJ2-1; the match to TRBD2 covers 10 bases. The length of the CDR3 is 19 residues. From germline, CDR1 is ENHRY and CDR2 SYGVKD. V trimming: 0 bases; J trimming: 2 bases; junction bases outside the gene matches: 10. This CDR3 is CAISESWASGRGTYNEQFF. The CDR3 coding sequence is TGTGCCATCAGTGAGTCATGGGCGAGCGGGAGGGGGACCTACAATGAGCAGTTCTTC.

This chain connects TRBV5-4 to TRBJ2-1; 10 nucleotides align to TRBD1. CDR1 is SGHNT, CDR2 YYREEE, per germline (reference sequence). V lost 4 bases and J lost 4; bases outside the gene matches: 8. The CDR3 is 16 amino acids. In DNA, the CDR3 is TGTGCCAGCAGCCTCACCGGGACAGGGGATTACAATGAGCAGTTCTTC. It yields the protein CASSLTGTGDYNEQFF.

The chain carries TRBV19 and TRBJ2-7; 7 bases map to TRBD2. The germline gives CDR1 LNHDA, CDR2 SQIVND (reference sequence). The CDR3 contains 15 residues. With V trimmed by 5 bases and J by 2 bases, 9 bases remained unmatched. In DNA form, the CDR3 reads TGTGCCAGTAGTGAACAGGAGGCGGGAGCCTACGAGCAGTACTTC. Translated: CASSEQEAGAYEQYF.

V is TRBV6-1 and J is TRBJ2-7, with 11 bases aligning to TRBD2. Germline CDR1 MNHNS, CDR2 SASEGT. J lost 9 bases, V lost 4 bases, and 11 bases had no gene match. The CDR3 is 15 amino acids. CDR3 in DNA: TGTGCCAGCAGTGTTAGCGGGAGGGGGGGTGTTGGGCAGTACTTC. Translating gives CASSVSGRGGVGQYF.

For this clone: With a far larger clone one base away, a read error is the likely cause. The chain recombines TRBV4-1 with TRBJ2-7; TRBD1 aligns across 11 bases. There are 15 residues in the CDR3. Losses at the gene ends were 2 bases for V and 5 bases for J; bases not matched to a gene: 5. Germline V lookup: CDR1 MGHRA, CDR2 YSYEKL. The CDR3 DNA reads as TGCGCCAGCAGCCAACAAGGGACAGGGGGACACGAGCAGTACTTC. Residues: CASSQQGTGGHEQYF.

The sample holds one count of this clone. V usage is TRBV13 and J usage is TRBJ2-7, with D uncertain. The germline gives CDR1 PRHDT, CDR2 FYEKMQ (reference sequence). This CDR3 has 14 residues. V lost 0 bases to trimming and J lost 7 bases, with 13 bases between them. The CDR3 DNA is TGTGCCAGCAGCTTAGGGGGCCGTATGGGAGAGCAGTACTTC. Its protein is CASSLGGRMGEQYF.

In this sample, this clone turned up a few times. This sequence joins TRBV5-4 and TRBJ1-2, with TRBD1 matching over 10 bases. V shed 0 bases, J shed 4 bases, and the junction held 3 bases outside the gene matches. CDR3 length equals 15 residues. Germline V gene data show CDR1 as SGHNT and CDR2 as YYREEE (reference sequence). In DNA, the CDR3 is TGTGCCAGCAGCTTGGCCGGGACAGGGGTCTATGGCTACACCTTC. Translated: CASSLAGTGVYGYTF.

The rearrangement links TRBV6-1 to TRBJ2-7; maybe TRBD1 (6 bases). Germline V gives CDR1 MNHNS, CDR2 SASEGT. With 6 bases removed from V and 12 bases from J, the gap between germline ends came to 21 bases. The CDR3 runs to 13 residues. The CDR3 sequence: CASRTNTGLALYF. CDR3 nucleotides: TGTGCCAGCAGGACAAACACAGGGTTAGCACTGTACTTC.

The V gene is TRBV7-2, the J gene TRBJ2-1; 10 positions agree with TRBD2. Trimming at V came to 5 bases and at J to 12 bases, leaving 4 bases not matched to a gene. Germline V lookup: CDR1 SGHTA, CDR2 FQGNSA. The CDR3 contains 12 residues. The CDR3 loop reads CASSTSGNRQFF. In DNA, the CDR3 is TGTGCCAGCAGCACTAGCGGGAATCGGCAGTTCTTC.

Points on this clone: This sequence is one base from a far larger clone and is likely a read error. The rearrangement uses TRBV11-3 and TRBJ2-5, with 8 bases fitting TRBD2. CDR3 length: 14 residues. The V gene's germline CDR1 is SGHNT and CDR2 YENEEA. The CDR3 is CAGSPTGGQETQYF. DNA for the CDR3: TGTGCCGGCAGCCCCACGGGGGGGCAAGAGACCCAGTACTTC.

The V call is TRBV19, the J call TRBJ1-5, with 7 bases that match TRBD1. Trimming at V came to 5 bases and at J to 5 bases, leaving 12 bases not matched to a gene. This CDR3 has 16 amino acids. CDR1 LNHDA and CDR2 SQIVND come from the germline V gene (reference sequence). CDR3 DNA sequence: TGTGCCAGTAGTCCCCGACAGGGCGTAAGGGATCAGCCCCAGCATTTT. This translates into CASSPRQGVRDQPQHF.

The table lists this clone with a count of one. The missing conserved phenylalanine or tryptophan at the end of this CDR3 makes a read error likely. The gene calls are TRBV30 and TRBJ1-3; D gene unclear. Trimming removed 5 bases at V and 3 bases at J, with 11 bases between. CDR3 length: 13 amino acids. The germline gives CDR1 GTSNPN, CDR2 SVGIG (reference sequence). CDR3 nucleotides: TGTGCCTGGCACATATTCTATGGAAACACCATATATTCT. Protein: CAWHIFYGNTIYS.

CDR3 amino acids: CASGRREQVNEQFF. The CDR3 nucleotides read TGTGCCAGCGGACGGCGGGAGCAAGTTAATGAGCAGTTCTTC. The chain employs TRBV6-1 and TRBJ2-1; the match to TRBD2 covers 7 bases. Unmatched junction bases numbered 11, after V lost 8 bases and J lost 7 bases. The germline V gene has CDR1 MNHNS and CDR2 SASEGT. The CDR3 consists of 14 residues.

About this clone: The sample has other DNA sequences that encode this CDR3 too. The chain couples TRBV7-2 to TRBJ2-3; D may match TRBD1 or TRBD2 (5 bases each). The CDR3 has 14 amino acids. Between the trimmed V and J ends, which lost 5 bases and 0 bases, there was a span of 9 bases. Germline CDR1 SGHTA, CDR2 FQGNSA. CDR3 region: CASSRDQSTDTQYF. The CDR3 DNA reads as TGTGCCAGCAGCCGGGACCAAAGCACAGATACGCAGTATTTT.